These 16 T cell receptor beta chains originate from one sample sequenced in a study of blood T cell repertoires in COVID-19. Measured with immunoSEQ multiplex PCR; TCRdb has only the in-frame clones, and not every one. The sample records fewer than 500,000 clones, about 85% being singletons. Specimen: PBMCs or T cells enriched from blood (not recorded which). Source of these receptors: a woman in her late teens or twenties with acute COVID-19.

This chain uses TRBV10-3 with TRBJ1-6; D is perhaps TRBD1 (6 bases). V was clipped by 6 bases and J by 7 bases, with 10 bases between them. The CDR3 has 13 residues. Germline values: CDR1 ENHRY, CDR2 SYGVKD. The CDR3 DNA follows: TGTGCCATCAGCTCCGACAGGAATTCACCCCTCCACTTT. Its protein product is CAISSDRNSPLHF.

The chain joins TRBV9 to TRBJ1-5; D unresolved. This CDR3 region has 16 residues. The V end lost 0 bases, the J end lost 0 bases, and 10 bases lay between the germline ends. Germline V lookup: CDR1 SGDLS, CDR2 YYNGEE. CDR3 nucleotides: TGTGCCAGCAGCGTAGGAGAGGATTATAGCAATCAGCCCCAGCATTTT. Residues: CASSVGEDYSNQPQHF.

V usage is TRBV3-1 (or the pseudogene TRBV3-2) and J usage is TRBJ1-5, with TRBD1 identical over 9 bases. The CDR3 loop spans 14 amino acids. V was pared by 6 bases and J by 5 bases, with 5 bases of the junction left unmatched. Per germline, CDR1 LGHDT and CDR2 YNNKEL (reference sequence). The CDR3 sequence is CASSPRDRDQPQHF. The CDR3 nucleotides are TGTGCCAGCAGTCCCAGGGACAGGGATCAGCCCCAGCATTTT.

The chain has TRBV18 and TRBJ1-1; 10 positions match TRBD1. V lost 6 bases and J lost 2; bases outside the gene matches: 9. This CDR3 spans 16 amino acids. Per the germline V gene, CDR1 is KGHSH and CDR2 is LQKENI. The chain's CDR3 is CASSPRTGGLNTEAFF. Written as DNA, the CDR3 is TGTGCCAGCTCTCCAAGGACAGGGGGTTTAAACACTGAAGCTTTCTTT. Full variable domain (remainder filled in from reference TRBV18 and TRBJ1-1): NAGVMQNPRHLVRRRGQEARLRCSPMKGHSHVYWYRQLPEEGLKFMVYLQKENIIDESGMPKERFSAEFPKEGPSILRIQQVVRGDSAAYFCASSPRTGGLNTEAFFGQGTRLTVV.

The chain carries TRBV27 and TRBJ1-2; D gene ambiguous. Germline assignment: CDR1 MNHEY and CDR2 SMNVEV (reference sequence). V lost 6 bases to trimming and J lost 4 bases, with 15 bases between them. The CDR3 is 14 residues long. The CDR3 DNA sequence: TGTGCCAGCAGCAATGGCCAAACCCTCTATGGCTACACCTTC. This translates into CASSNGQTLYGYTF.

This chain links TRBV10-3 with TRBJ1-2; tentatively, D is TRBD1 (5 bases). From germline, CDR1 is ENHRY and CDR2 SYGVKD. CDR3 length equals 15 residues. Trimming shortened V by 6 bases and J by 2 bases, and 16 bases separated the two germline ends. The chain's CDR3 is CAIRLTGLENYGYTF. CDR3 bases: TGTGCCATCAGACTAACAGGTCTCGAAAACTATGGCTACACCTTC.

The chain employs TRBV19 and TRBJ1-2; D uncertain. The CDR3 spans 13 residues. CDR1 is LNHDA, CDR2 SQIVND, per germline (reference sequence). Trimming removed 6 bases at V and 1 base at J, with 9 bases between. Here the CDR3 reads CASRTANNYGYTF. CDR3 DNA sequence: TGTGCCAGTAGAACAGCTAATAACTATGGCTACACCTTC.

The chain couples TRBV7-8 to TRBJ1-1; D gene ambiguous. V dropped 1 base and J dropped 0 bases, with 9 bases sitting between them. Germline CDR1 and CDR2: SGHVS and FQNEAQ. The CDR3 sequence is 15 residues long. CDR3 nucleotide sequence: TGTGCCAGCAGCTTAGGTAGCGCCTTGAACACTGAAGCTTTCTTT. Translating gives CASSLGSALNTEAFF.

This clone was detected a few times. The rearrangement uses TRBV28 and TRBJ2-3; D remains ambiguous. CDR1 and CDR2 from the germline V gene are MDHEN and SYDVKM. The CDR3 is made up of 15 amino acids. Between the trimmed V and J ends, which lost 10 bases and 0 bases, there was a span of 17 bases. In DNA, the CDR3 is TGTGCCACCCTCGGCGTCGACGGGAGCACAGATACGCAGTATTTT. Translated, it gives CATLGVDGSTDTQYF.

This chain joins TRBV15 and TRBJ2-3; TRBD1 is a possible D gene (7 bases). Trimming removed 8 bases at V and 4 bases at J, with 22 bases between. Germline V gene data show CDR1 as LNHNV and CDR2 as YYDKDF (reference sequence). The CDR3 is 16 amino acids. The CDR3 spells CATGEWRGQGSDTQYF. The DNA of the CDR3 is TGTGCCACCGGGGAATGGAGGGGGCAGGGCTCAGATACGCAGTATTTT.

The chain links TRBV27 to TRBJ2-6; no clear D. The CDR3 runs to 13 residues. Germline CDR1 reads MNHEY; CDR2 reads SMNVEV (reference sequence). Trimming pared 6 bases from V and 2 bases from J, leaving 5 bases between. CDR3 sequence: CASRTAGANVLTF. For the CDR3, the DNA is TGTGCCAGCAGAACAGCTGGGGCCAACGTCCTGACTTTC.

V and J are TRBV7-2 and TRBJ2-5; 11 nucleotides agree with TRBD2. The CDR3 runs 15 residues. V lost 3 bases and J lost 5; bases outside the gene matches: 5. Germline V lookup: CDR1 SGHTA, CDR2 FQGNSA. The CDR3 DNA follows: TGTGCCAGCAGCTTGACTAGCGGGATGGGTGAGACCCAGTACTTC. It yields the protein CASSLTSGMGETQYF.

The chain uses TRBV4-1 and TRBJ1-5, with D perhaps matching TRBD1 (5 bases). Trimming removed 7 bases at V and 6 bases at J, with 16 bases between. The CDR3 length is 14 residues. CDR1 is MGHRA, CDR2 YSYEKL, per germline. The CDR3 is CASTKLRGSQPQHF. The CDR3 bases are TGCGCCAGCACCAAACTCCGGGGGAGTCAGCCCCAGCATTTT.

The CDR3 DNA sequence: TGTGCCAGCAGCTTAGGTGGAGACAGGACCTTTAATCAGCCCCAGCATTTT. Encoded protein: CASSLGGDRTFNQPQHF. The chain recombines TRBV11-2 with TRBJ1-5, with TRBD1 as a possible D gene (6 bases). V was clipped by 1 base and J by 4 bases, with 17 bases between them. This CDR3 has 17 residues. Germline V gives CDR1 SGHAT, CDR2 FQNNGV.

The genes are TRBV7-9 and TRBJ2-7; TRBD2 is a possible D gene (6 bases). V was pared by 0 bases and J by 0 bases, with 9 bases between. Germline-derived CDR1 and CDR2 are SEHNR and FQNEAQ (reference sequence). The length of the CDR3 is 15 residues. CDR3: CASSLASSASYEQYF. The CDR3 nucleotides are TGTGCCAGCAGCTTAGCCTCTAGCGCCTCCTACGAGCAGTACTTC.

About this clone: The identical CDR3 is also encoded by other nucleotide sequences in the sample. This chain uses TRBV28 with TRBJ2-5; 8 bases align to TRBD1. The CDR3 has 12 amino acids. Trimming cost V 6 bases and J 4 bases; bases outside gene matches: 1. Per germline, CDR1 MDHEN and CDR2 SYDVKM. This chain's CDR3 is CASSRGRETQYF. CDR3 sequence (DNA): TGTGCCAGCAGCAGGGGGCGAGAGACCCAGTACTTC.